The source of this TCR beta chain is a study of radiotherapy plus CTLA-4 blockade in lung cancer. As for the study in general: Objective response rate was about 18%; disease control rate, about 31%.

Sequencing was performed with immunoSEQ multiplex PCR; in TCRdb, only in-frame clones are kept and a portion is missing. Seen here are 65,000 to 90,000 clones, around 87% observed once, and the top ten hold roughly 0.95%. Study results and limitations: In blood, after radiotherapy plus ipilimumab, tumor-derived TCR clones expanded. The best prediction of response reportedly came from early blood T cell clone dynamics, with interferon-beta.

Those with chemo-refractory metastatic non-small-cell lung cancer were treated with focal radiation combined with CTLA-4 blockade using ipilimumab. Details on this clone: Its specificity is not known.

V dropped 4 bases and J dropped 3 bases, with 9 bases sitting between them. CDR1 KGHSH and CDR2 LQKENI come from the germline V gene. The CDR3 consists of 13 residues. The sequence was obtained from a human donor with non-small cell lung cancer who had stable disease on radiotherapy plus ipilimumab. Sequences were derived from peripheral blood, sampled from a patient treated with radiotherapy plus ipilimumab. J is TRBJ2-5 and V is TRBV18; TRBD2 might be the D (5 bases). CDR3 sequence (DNA): TGTGCCAGCTCACAGGACTGGAAAGAGACCCAGTACTTC. Protein sequence: CASSQDWKETQYF.